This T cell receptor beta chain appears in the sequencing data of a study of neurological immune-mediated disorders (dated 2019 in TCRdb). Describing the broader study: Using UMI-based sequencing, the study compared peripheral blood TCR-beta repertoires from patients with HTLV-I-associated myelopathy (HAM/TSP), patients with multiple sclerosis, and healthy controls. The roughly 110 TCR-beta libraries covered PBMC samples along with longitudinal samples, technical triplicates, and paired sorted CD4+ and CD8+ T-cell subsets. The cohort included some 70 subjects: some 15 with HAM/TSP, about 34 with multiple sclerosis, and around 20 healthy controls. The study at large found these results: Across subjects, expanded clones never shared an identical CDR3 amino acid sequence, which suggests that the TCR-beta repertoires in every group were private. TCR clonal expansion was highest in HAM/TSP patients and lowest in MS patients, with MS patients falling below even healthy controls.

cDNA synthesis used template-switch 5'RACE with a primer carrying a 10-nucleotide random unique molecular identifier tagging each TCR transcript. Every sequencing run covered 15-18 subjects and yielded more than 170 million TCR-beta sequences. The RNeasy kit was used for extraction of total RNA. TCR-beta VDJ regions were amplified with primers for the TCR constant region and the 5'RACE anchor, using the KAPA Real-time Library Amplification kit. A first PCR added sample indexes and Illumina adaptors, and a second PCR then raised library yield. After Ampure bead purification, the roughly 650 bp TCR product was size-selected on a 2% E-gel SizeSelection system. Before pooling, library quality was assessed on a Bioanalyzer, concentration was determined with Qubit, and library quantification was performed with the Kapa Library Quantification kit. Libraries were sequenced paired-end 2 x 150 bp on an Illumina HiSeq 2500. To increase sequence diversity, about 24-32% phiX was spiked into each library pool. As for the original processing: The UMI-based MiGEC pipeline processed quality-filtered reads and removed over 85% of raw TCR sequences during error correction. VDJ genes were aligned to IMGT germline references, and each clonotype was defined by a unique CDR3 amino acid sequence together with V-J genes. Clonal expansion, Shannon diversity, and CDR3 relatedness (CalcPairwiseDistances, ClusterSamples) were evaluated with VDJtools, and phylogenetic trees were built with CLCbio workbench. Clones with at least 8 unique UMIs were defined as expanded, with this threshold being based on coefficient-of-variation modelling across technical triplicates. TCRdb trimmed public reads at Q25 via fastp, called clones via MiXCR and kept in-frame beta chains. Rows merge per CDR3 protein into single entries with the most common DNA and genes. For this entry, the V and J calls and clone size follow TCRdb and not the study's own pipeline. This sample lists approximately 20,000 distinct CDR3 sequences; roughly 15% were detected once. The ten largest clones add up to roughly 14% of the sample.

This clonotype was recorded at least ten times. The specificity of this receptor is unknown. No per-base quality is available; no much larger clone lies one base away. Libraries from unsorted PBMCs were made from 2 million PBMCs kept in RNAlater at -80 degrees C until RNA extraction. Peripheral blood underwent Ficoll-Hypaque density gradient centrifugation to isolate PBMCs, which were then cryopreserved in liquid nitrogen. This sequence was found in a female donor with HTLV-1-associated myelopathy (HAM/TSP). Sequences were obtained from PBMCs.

The nucleotide sequence is given as TGCGCCAGCAGCCTCTCTAGCGGCGGCGCAGATACGCAGTATTTT. Protein translation: CASSLSSGGADTQYF. The chain uses TRBV5-1 and TRBJ2-3, and 7 junction bases match TRBD2. V loses 4 bases at its end and J loses 4 bases; junction bases beyond the gene matches: 9. The germline V gene sets CDR1 to SGHRS and CDR2 to YFSETQ. The CDR3 has 15 amino acids, counting the end cysteine and phenylalanine. Kept here is only the CDR3 DNA, which spans 45 bases and is read in frame from base 1.